The source of this TCR beta chain is a study of control samples from healthy donors and cancer patients. This CDR3 comprises 11 residues. The V gene lost 5 bases and the J gene lost 1 base, with 5 bases spanning the gap. CDR1 and CDR2 from the germline V gene are DFQATT and SNEGSKA (reference sequence). TCRdb's table, derived via immunoSEQ multiplex PCR, lists solely in-frame clones and lacks some. The table has about 60,000 clones, approximately 95% seen once; the top ten hold 0.95% to 1.4%. The chain uses TRBV20-1 and TRBJ1-1; D is unclear. Source material: blood. This sequence originates from a woman aged 18-29 years in good health. CDR3 in DNA: TGCAGTGCTCAGGAGAACACTGAAGCTTTCTTT. It specifies CSAQENTEAFF.